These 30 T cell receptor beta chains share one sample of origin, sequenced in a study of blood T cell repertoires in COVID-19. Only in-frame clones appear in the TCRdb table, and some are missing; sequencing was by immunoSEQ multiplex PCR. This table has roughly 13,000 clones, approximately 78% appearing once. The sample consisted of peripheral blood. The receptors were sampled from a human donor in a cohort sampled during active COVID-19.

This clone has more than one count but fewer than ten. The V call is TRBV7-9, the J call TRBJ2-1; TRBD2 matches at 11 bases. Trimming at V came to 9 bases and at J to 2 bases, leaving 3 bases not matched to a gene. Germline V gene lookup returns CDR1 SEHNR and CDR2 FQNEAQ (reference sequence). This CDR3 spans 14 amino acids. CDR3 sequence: CASRLAGPYNEQFF. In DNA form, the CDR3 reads TGTGCCAGTCGACTAGCGGGGCCCTACAATGAGCAGTTCTTC.

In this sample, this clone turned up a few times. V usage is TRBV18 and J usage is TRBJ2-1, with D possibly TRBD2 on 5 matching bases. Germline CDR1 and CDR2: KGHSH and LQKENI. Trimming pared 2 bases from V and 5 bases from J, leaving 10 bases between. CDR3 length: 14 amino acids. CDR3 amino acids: CASSPSGLNNEQFF. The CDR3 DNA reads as TGTGCCAGCTCACCATCTGGACTCAACAATGAGCAGTTCTTC.

The CDR3 bases are TGTGCCAGCAGCGTAGGAGGGCAGGACCACATGAACACTGAAGCTTTCTTT. Its translation is CASSVGGQDHMNTEAFF. The chain combines TRBV9 with TRBJ1-1; D remains unclear. Trimming removed 0 bases at V and 0 bases at J, with 15 bases between. Germline V gives CDR1 SGDLS, CDR2 YYNGEE. The CDR3 contains 17 residues.

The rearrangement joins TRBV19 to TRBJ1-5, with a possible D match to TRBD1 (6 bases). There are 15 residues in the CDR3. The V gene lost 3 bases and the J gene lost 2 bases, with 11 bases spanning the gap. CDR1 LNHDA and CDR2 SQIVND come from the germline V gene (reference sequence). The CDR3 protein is CASSIGAGGNQPQHF. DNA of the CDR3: TGTGCCAGTAGTATCGGGGCAGGGGGCAATCAGCCCCAGCATTTT.

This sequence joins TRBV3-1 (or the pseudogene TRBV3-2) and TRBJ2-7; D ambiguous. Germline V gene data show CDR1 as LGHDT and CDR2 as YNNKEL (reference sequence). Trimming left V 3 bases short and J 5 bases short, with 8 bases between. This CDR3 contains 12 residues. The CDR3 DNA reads TGTGCCAGCAGCCATTTGGCGGACGAGCAGTACTTC. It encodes CASSHLADEQYF.

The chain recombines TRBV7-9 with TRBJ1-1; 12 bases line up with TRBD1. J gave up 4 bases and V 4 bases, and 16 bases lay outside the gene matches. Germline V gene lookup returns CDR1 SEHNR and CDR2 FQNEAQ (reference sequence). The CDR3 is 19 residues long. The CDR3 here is CASSSRGTGGGGRLTEAFF. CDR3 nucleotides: TGTGCCAGCAGCTCGCGTGGGACAGGGGGCGGGGGCAGACTCACTGAAGCTTTCTTT.

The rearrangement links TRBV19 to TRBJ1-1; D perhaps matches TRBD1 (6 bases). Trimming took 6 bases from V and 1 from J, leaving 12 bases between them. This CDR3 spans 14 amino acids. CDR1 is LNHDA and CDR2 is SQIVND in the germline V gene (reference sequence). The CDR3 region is CASRAGTTNTEAFF. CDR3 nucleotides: TGTGCCAGTAGGGCCGGGACAACGAACACTGAAGCTTTCTTT. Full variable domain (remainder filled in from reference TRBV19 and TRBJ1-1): DGGITQSPKYLFRKEGQNVTLSCEQNLNHDAMYWYRQDPGQGLRLIYYSQIVNDFQKGDIAEGYSVSREKKESFPLTVTSAQKNPTAFYLCASRAGTTNTEAFFGQGTRLTVV.

The CDR3 reads CASSFEVKGSTPSNQPQHF. The CDR3 DNA sequence: TGTGCCAGCAGCTTCGAGGTAAAAGGGAGCACCCCAAGCAATCAGCCCCAGCATTTT. The genes are TRBV7-2 and TRBJ1-5, with D unclear. The V end lost 3 bases, the J end lost 1 base, and 22 bases lay between the germline ends. CDR3 size: 19 residues. Germline V CDR1 and CDR2: SGHTA, FQGNSA.

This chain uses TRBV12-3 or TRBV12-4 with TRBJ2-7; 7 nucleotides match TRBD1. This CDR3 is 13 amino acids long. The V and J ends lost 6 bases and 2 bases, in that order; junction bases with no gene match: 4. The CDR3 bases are TGTGCCAGCAGACCGACAGGGACCTACGAGCAGTACTTC. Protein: CASRPTGTYEQYF.

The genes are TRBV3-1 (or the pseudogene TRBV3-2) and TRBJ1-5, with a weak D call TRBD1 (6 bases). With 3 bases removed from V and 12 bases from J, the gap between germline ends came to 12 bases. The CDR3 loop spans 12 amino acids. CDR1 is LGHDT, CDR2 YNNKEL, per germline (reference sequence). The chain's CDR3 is CASSHKTGRQHF. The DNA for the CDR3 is TGTGCCAGCAGCCACAAGACAGGTCGCCAGCATTTT.

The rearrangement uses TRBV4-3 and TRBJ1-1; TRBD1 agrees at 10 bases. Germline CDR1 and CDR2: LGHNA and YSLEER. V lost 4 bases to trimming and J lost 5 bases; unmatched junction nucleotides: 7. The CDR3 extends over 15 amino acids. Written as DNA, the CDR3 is TGCGCCAGCAGCCCCATAGACAGGGGGCAAACTGAAGCTTTCTTT. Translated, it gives CASSPIDRGQTEAFF.

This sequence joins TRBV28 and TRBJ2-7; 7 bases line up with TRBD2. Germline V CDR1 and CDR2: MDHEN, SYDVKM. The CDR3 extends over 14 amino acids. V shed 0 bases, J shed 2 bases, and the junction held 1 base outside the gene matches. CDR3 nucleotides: TGTGCCAGCAGTTTATGGGGGGGGACCTACGAGCAGTACTTC. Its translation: CASSLWGGTYEQYF.

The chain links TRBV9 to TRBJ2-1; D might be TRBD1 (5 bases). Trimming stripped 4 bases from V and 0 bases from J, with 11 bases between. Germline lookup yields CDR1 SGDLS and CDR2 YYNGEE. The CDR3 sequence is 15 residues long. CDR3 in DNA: TGTGCCAGCAGCCCTGGGGCGAGCTCCTACAATGAGCAGTTCTTC. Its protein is CASSPGASSYNEQFF.

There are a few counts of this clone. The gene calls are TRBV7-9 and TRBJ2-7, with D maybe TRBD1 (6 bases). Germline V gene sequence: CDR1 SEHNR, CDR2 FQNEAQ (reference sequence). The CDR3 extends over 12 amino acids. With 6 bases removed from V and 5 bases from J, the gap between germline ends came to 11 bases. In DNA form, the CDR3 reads TGTGCCAGCAGTCCGAAGGGGGACGAGCAGTACTTC. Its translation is CASSPKGDEQYF.

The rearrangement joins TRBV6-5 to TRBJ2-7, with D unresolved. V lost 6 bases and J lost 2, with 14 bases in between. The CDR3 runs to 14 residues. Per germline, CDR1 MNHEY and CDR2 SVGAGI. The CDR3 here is CASSRTTITYEQYF. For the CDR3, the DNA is TGTGCCAGCAGCCGAACAACTATTACCTACGAGCAGTACTTC.

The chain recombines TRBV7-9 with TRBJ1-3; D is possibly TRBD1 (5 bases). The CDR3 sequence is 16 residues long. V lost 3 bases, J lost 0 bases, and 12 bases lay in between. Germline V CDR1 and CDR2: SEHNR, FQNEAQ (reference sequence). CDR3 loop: CASSLGTGLSGNTIYF. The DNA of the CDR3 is TGTGCCAGCAGCTTGGGCACAGGTCTCTCTGGAAACACCATATATTTT.

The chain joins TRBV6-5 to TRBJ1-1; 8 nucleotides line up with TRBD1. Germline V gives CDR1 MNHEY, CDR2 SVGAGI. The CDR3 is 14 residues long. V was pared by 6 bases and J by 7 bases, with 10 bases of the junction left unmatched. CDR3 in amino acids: CASRKTATGDEAFF. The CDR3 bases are TGTGCCAGCAGGAAGACGGCGACAGGGGATGAAGCTTTCTTT.

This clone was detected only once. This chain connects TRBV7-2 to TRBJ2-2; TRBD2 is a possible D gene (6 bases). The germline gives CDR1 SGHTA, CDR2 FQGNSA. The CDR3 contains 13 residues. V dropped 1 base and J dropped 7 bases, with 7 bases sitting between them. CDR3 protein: CASSLDGGGELFF. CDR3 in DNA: TGTGCCAGCAGCTTAGACGGGGGCGGGGAGCTGTTTTTT.

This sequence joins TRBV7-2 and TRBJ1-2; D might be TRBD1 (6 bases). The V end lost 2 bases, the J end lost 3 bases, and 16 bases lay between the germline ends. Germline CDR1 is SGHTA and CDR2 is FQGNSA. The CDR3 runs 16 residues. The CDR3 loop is CASSLTPGTTDYGYTF. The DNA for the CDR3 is TGTGCCAGCAGCTTAACCCCCGGGACAACCGACTATGGCTACACCTTC.

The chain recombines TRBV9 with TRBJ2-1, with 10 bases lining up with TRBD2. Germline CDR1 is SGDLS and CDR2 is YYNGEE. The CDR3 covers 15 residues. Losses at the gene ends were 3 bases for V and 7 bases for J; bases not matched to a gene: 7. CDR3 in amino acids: CASSDLAGGRNEQFF. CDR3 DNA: TGTGCCAGCAGCGACTTAGCGGGGGGACGTAATGAGCAGTTCTTC.

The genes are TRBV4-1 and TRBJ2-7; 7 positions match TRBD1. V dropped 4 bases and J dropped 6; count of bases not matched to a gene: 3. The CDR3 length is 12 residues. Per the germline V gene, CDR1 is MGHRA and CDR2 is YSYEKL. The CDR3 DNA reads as TGCGCCAGCAGCCTTAGACAGGGCGAGCAGTACTTC. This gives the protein CASSLRQGEQYF.

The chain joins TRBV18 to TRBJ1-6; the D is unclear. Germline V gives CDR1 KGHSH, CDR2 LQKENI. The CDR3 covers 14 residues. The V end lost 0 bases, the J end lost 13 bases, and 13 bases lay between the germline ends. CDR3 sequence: CASSPPRVGAPLHF. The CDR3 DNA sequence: TGTGCCAGCTCACCACCCCGGGTTGGAGCGCCCCTCCACTTT.

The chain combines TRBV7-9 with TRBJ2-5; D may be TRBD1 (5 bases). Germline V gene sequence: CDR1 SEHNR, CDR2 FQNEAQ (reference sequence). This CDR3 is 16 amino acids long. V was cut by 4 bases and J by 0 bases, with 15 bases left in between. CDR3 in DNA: TGTGCCAGCAGCTGGCGTCCCCCAGGGTACCAAGAGACCCAGTACTTC. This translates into CASSWRPPGYQETQYF.

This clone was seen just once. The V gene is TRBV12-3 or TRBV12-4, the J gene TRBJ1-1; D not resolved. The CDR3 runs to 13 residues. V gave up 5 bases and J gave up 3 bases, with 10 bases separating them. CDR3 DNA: TGTGCCAGCAGTAGCCAGGTGGACACTGAAGCTTTCTTT. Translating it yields CASSSQVDTEAFF.

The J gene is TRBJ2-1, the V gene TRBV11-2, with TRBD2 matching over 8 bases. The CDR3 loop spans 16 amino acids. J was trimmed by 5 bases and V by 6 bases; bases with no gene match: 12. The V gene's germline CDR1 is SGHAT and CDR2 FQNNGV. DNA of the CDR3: TGTGCCAGCAGGGCGGGGGGCCCCACAGGACACAATGAGCAGTTCTTC. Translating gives CASRAGGPTGHNEQFF. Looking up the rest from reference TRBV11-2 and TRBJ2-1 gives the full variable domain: EAGVAQSPRYKIIEKRQSVAFWCNPISGHATLYWYQQILGQGPKLLIQFQNNGVVDDSQLPKDRFSAERLKGVDSTLKIQPAKLEDSAVYLCASRAGGPTGHNEQFFGPGTRLTVL.

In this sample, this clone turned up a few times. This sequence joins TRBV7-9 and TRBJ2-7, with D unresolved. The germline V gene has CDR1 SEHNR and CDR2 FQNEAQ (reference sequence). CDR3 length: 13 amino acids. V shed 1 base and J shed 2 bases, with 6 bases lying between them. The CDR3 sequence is CASSLGGTYEQYF. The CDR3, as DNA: TGTGCCAGCAGCTTAGGTGGCACCTACGAGCAGTACTTC.

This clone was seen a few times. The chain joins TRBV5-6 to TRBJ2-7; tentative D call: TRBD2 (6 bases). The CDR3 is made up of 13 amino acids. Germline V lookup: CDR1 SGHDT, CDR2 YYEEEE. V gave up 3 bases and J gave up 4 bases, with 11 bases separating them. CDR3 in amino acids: CASSWVAGYEQYF. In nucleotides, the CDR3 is TGTGCCAGCAGCTGGGTGGCGGGATACGAGCAGTACTTC. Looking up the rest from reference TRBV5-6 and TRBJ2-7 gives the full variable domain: DAGVTQSPTHLIKTRGQQVTLRCSPKSGHDTVSWYQQALGQGPQFIFQYYEEEERQRGNFPDRFSGHQFPNYSSELNVNALLLGDSALYLCASSWVAGYEQYFGPGTRLTVT.

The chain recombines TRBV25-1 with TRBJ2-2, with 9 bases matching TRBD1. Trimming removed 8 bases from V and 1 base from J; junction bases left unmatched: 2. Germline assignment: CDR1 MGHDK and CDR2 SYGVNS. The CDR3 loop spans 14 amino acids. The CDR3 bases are TGTGCCAGCGGGACAGGGAGGAACACCGGGGAGCTGTTTTTT. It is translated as CASGTGRNTGELFF.

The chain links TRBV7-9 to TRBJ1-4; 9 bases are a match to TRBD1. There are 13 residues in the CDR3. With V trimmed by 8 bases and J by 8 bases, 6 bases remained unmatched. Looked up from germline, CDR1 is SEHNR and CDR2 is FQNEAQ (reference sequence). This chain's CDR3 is CASARQGGEKLFF. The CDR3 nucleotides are TGTGCCAGCGCCCGACAGGGGGGGGAAAAACTGTTTTTT.

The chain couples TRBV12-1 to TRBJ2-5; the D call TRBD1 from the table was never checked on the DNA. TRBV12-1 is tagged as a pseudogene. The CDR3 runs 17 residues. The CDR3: CASSPPLRQDPQETQYF. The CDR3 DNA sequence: TGTGCCAGCAGCCCCCCCCTTAGACAGGACCCACAAGAGACCCAGTACTTC.